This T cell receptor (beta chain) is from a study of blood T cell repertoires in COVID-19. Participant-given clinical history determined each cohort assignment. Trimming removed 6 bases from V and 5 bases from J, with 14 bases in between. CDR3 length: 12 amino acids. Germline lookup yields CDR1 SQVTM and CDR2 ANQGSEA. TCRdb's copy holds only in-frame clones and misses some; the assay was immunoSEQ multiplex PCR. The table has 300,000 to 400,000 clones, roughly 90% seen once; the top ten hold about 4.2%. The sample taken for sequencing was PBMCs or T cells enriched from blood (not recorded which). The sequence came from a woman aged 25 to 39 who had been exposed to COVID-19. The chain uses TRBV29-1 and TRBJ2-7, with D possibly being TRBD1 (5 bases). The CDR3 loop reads CSVGLGVNEQYF. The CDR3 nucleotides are TGCAGCGTCGGGTTAGGGGTGAACGAGCAGTACTTC.